These 26 T cell receptor beta chains share one sample of origin, sequenced in a study of blood T cell repertoires in COVID-19. The method was immunoSEQ multiplex PCR; TCRdb's version includes in-frame clones alone and lacks a portion of them. This table has under 250,000 clones, roughly 80% appearing once. Sample: PBMCs or T cells enriched from blood (not recorded which). The receptors were gathered from a middle-aged woman with acute COVID-19.

The J gene is TRBJ1-2, the V gene TRBV19; no clear D. Trimming took 3 bases from V and 5 from J, leaving 22 bases between them. CDR1 LNHDA and CDR2 SQIVND come from the germline V gene (reference sequence). The CDR3 loop spans 17 amino acids. The CDR3 DNA reads TGTGCCAGTAGTATTTCGCAGGTCGAAGGCACCTTGTATGGCTACACCTTC. Its translation: CASSISQVEGTLYGYTF.

V and J are TRBV11-2 and TRBJ2-3; 7 bases fit TRBD2. The junction had 10 bases not matched to a gene; V was cut back by 1 base and J by 3 bases. The length of the CDR3 is 17 residues. The germline CDR1 and CDR2 sequences are SGHAT and FQNNGV. CDR3 residues: CASSLAGGGKGTDTQYF. DNA for the CDR3: TGTGCCAGCAGCTTAGCGGGGGGTGGGAAGGGGACAGATACGCAGTATTTT. Complete variable domain (other parts from reference TRBV11-2 and TRBJ2-3): EAGVAQSPRYKIIEKRQSVAFWCNPISGHATLYWYQQILGQGPKLLIQFQNNGVVDDSQLPKDRFSAERLKGVDSTLKIQPAKLEDSAVYLCASSLAGGGKGTDTQYFGPGTRLTVL.

The gene calls are TRBV9 and TRBJ1-1; D is ambiguous. The CDR3 totals 14 residues. Trimming took 0 bases from V and 1 from J, leaving 7 bases between them. Germline V lookup: CDR1 SGDLS, CDR2 YYNGEE. CDR3 sequence reads: CASSVVAENTEAFF. The CDR3 nucleotides are TGTGCCAGCAGCGTAGTGGCAGAGAACACTGAAGCTTTCTTT.

The CDR3 DNA is TGTGCCAGCAGCCCCGGAGGGACGGGGGGCCCCGAGCAGTACTTC. Translating it yields CASSPGGTGGPEQYF. The rearrangement uses TRBV5-6 and TRBJ2-7; D may be TRBD2 (7 bases). Per germline, CDR1 SGHDT and CDR2 YYEEEE. This CDR3 has 15 residues. V was shortened by 4 bases and J by 6 bases, with 20 bases between the two germline ends.

As regards this clone: Other DNA sequences in this sample translate to the same CDR3. This sequence joins TRBV27 and TRBJ1-1, with D possibly TRBD1 on 5 matching bases. CDR1 is MNHEY, CDR2 SMNVEV, per germline (reference sequence). This CDR3 has 13 amino acids. The V gene lost 6 bases and the J gene lost 2 bases, with 10 bases spanning the gap. As DNA, the CDR3 is TGTGCCAGCAGCCTACAGGCTAACACTGAAGCTTTCTTT. It translates to CASSLQANTEAFF.

This rearrangement joins TRBV5-6 to TRBJ2-1, with TRBD2 matching over 10 bases. This CDR3 comprises 19 residues. Germline CDR1 and CDR2: SGHDT and YYEEEE. The V and J ends lost 1 base and 1 base, in that order; junction bases with no gene match: 11. CDR3 in amino acids: CASSLLWLAGEGSYNEQFF. CDR3 bases: TGTGCCAGCAGCTTGTTATGGCTAGCGGGAGAGGGTTCCTACAATGAGCAGTTCTTC.

The rearrangement uses TRBV2 and TRBJ2-7; TRBD2 matches at 14 bases. Unmatched junction bases numbered 3, after V lost 6 bases and J lost 5 bases. This CDR3 spans 14 amino acids. CDR1 is SNHLY, CDR2 FYNNEI, per germline. The CDR3 DNA is TGTGCCAGCAGGGGACTAGCGGGAGTCGACGAGCAGTACTTC. This encodes CASRGLAGVDEQYF.

The rearrangement uses TRBV7-9 and TRBJ2-3; 10 bases are shared with TRBD2. The CDR3 has 13 residues. V lost 4 bases to trimming and J lost 6 bases; unmatched junction nucleotides: 1. Germline lookup yields CDR1 SEHNR and CDR2 FQNEAQ (reference sequence). The CDR3 here is CASSSAGGDTQYF. The CDR3 region has the DNA TGTGCCAGCAGCTCAGCGGGAGGGGATACGCAGTATTTT.

The chain combines TRBV5-1 with TRBJ2-7, with D perhaps TRBD1 (6 bases). Germline V gives CDR1 SGHRS, CDR2 YFSETQ. This CDR3 is 14 amino acids long. V was shortened by 4 bases and J by 2 bases, with 13 bases between the two germline ends. Written as DNA, the CDR3 is TGCGCCAGCAGCCCCGGGGACAATCCCTACGAGCAGTACTTC. Protein: CASSPGDNPYEQYF.

The chain has TRBV11-2 and TRBJ2-7; D possibly corresponds to TRBD1 (5 bases). V was shortened by 6 bases and J by 0 bases, with 12 bases between the two germline ends. There are 14 residues in the CDR3. CDR1 SGHAT and CDR2 FQNNGV come from the germline V gene. The CDR3 protein is CASSAGYSSYEQYF. The CDR3 DNA follows: TGTGCCAGCAGTGCAGGGTACAGCTCCTACGAGCAGTACTTC.

This chain links TRBV12-3 or TRBV12-4 with TRBJ2-3; D not certain. The CDR3 has 11 amino acids. V dropped 3 bases and J dropped 7 bases, with 5 bases sitting between them. CDR3 protein: CASSFRNTQYF. The CDR3 DNA reads TGTGCCAGCAGTTTTAGAAATACGCAGTATTTT.

The CDR3 bases are TGTGCCAGCAGCCCGCCCAGGGGGCATGGCTACACCTTC. Encoded protein: CASSPPRGHGYTF. V gene TRBV5-4 combines with J gene TRBJ1-2; 8 bases match TRBD1. Germline CDR1 reads SGHNT; CDR2 reads YYREEE (reference sequence). CDR3 length equals 13 residues. V lost 4 bases to trimming and J lost 6 bases; unmatched junction nucleotides: 5.

V and J are TRBV19 and TRBJ1-5, with D maybe TRBD1 (6 bases). The CDR3 is 15 amino acids. CDR1 and CDR2 from the germline V gene are LNHDA and SQIVND (reference sequence). Trimming stripped 7 bases from V and 1 base from J, with 14 bases between. The CDR3 nucleotides are TGTGCCAGTAACCGGGGGGCGAGGAGCAATCAGCCCCAGCATTTT. Translated, it gives CASNRGARSNQPQHF.

V and J are TRBV9 and TRBJ1-6; 8 bases agree with TRBD1. From germline, CDR1 is SGDLS and CDR2 YYNGEE. V was pared by 3 bases and J by 8 bases, with 7 bases of the junction left unmatched. The CDR3 extends over 15 amino acids. The CDR3, as DNA: TGTGCCAGCAGCGCCCGGACAGGGCAATATTCACCCCTCCACTTT. It translates to CASSARTGQYSPLHF.

This clone occurred a few times. The V call is TRBV7-8, the J call TRBJ2-5, with D unresolved. This CDR3 comprises 13 residues. Germline loops: CDR1 SGHVS, CDR2 FQNEAQ. Trimming shortened V by 5 bases and J by 1 base, and 8 bases separated the two germline ends. CDR3 amino acids: CASSRTVQETQYF. CDR3 DNA: TGTGCCAGCAGCCGCACAGTCCAAGAGACCCAGTACTTC.

This CDR3 reads CASSGSTGSNQPQHF. The CDR3 region has the DNA TGCGCCAGCAGTGGTTCGACAGGTAGCAATCAGCCCCAGCATTTT. This sequence joins TRBV10-2 and TRBJ1-5, with D possibly being TRBD1 (6 bases). The CDR3 consists of 15 residues. Germline V gene sequence: CDR1 WSHSY, CDR2 SAAADI. With 4 bases removed from V and 0 bases from J, the gap between germline ends came to 10 bases.

The chain employs TRBV30 and TRBJ2-7, with 9 bases identical to TRBD2. Germline values: CDR1 GTSNPN, CDR2 SVGIG (reference sequence). V shed 1 base, J shed 4 bases, and the junction held 5 bases outside the gene matches. The CDR3 runs 14 residues. This CDR3 is CAWSEAGGPYEQYF. The CDR3 region has the DNA TGTGCCTGGAGTGAGGCGGGAGGGCCTTACGAGCAGTACTTC.

This chain uses TRBV11-2 with TRBJ2-2; maybe TRBD1 (6 bases). This CDR3 is built from 16 residues. CDR1 is SGHAT, CDR2 FQNNGV, per germline. V was cut by 5 bases and J by 1 base, with 14 bases left in between. The CDR3 DNA is TGTGCCAGCAGCCTACTACAGGGAAGGAACACCGGGGAGCTGTTTTTT. Translating it yields CASSLLQGRNTGELFF. Variable domain in full (rest from reference TRBV11-2 and TRBJ2-2): EAGVAQSPRYKIIEKRQSVAFWCNPISGHATLYWYQQILGQGPKLLIQFQNNGVVDDSQLPKDRFSAERLKGVDSTLKIQPAKLEDSAVYLCASSLLQGRNTGELFFGEGSRLTVL.

The chain has TRBV4-3 and TRBJ2-3; 10 bases map to TRBD2. This CDR3 is built from 19 residues. Germline V lookup: CDR1 LGHNA, CDR2 YSLEER. After removal of 5 bases from V and 3 bases from J, the junction contained 17 bases not matched to a gene. In DNA form, the CDR3 reads TGCGCCAGCAGCTACCGACTAGCGGGCGCAACAACGGGGACAGATACGCAGTATTTT. Translated, it gives CASSYRLAGATTGTDTQYF.

This chain links TRBV19 with TRBJ2-1; D may be TRBD1 (5 bases). This CDR3 contains 13 residues. The V end was cut by 5 bases, the J end by 4 bases, with 9 bases between. Germline V gene data show CDR1 as LNHDA and CDR2 as SQIVND (reference sequence). The CDR3 loop reads CASSLTEYNEQFF. DNA of the CDR3: TGTGCCAGTAGTCTGACAGAATACAATGAGCAGTTCTTC.

J is TRBJ2-1 and V is TRBV4-3; 9 bases match TRBD2. This CDR3 is 17 amino acids long. Germline CDR1 is LGHNA and CDR2 is YSLEER. J lost 5 bases, V lost 4 bases, and 12 bases had no gene match. DNA of the CDR3: TGCGCCAGCAGCCCCAGGACTTCTAGCGGGGATGACAATGAGCAGTTCTTC. Translation: CASSPRTSSGDDNEQFF.

The CDR3 is CATSRDGGMTGGYGYTF. CDR3 DNA: TGTGCCACCAGCAGAGATGGGGGTATGACAGGCGGCTATGGCTACACCTTC. The gene calls are TRBV15 and TRBJ1-2, with D possibly matching TRBD1 (6 bases). CDR1 and CDR2 from the germline V gene are LNHNV and YYDKDF (reference sequence). The CDR3 length is 17 residues. Trimming stripped 0 bases from V and 4 bases from J, with 18 bases between.

V usage is TRBV15 and J usage is TRBJ2-2; TRBD1 matches at 7 bases. Trimming took 3 bases from V and 2 from J; bases not matched to a gene: 6. CDR1 is LNHNV and CDR2 is YYDKDF in the germline V gene (reference sequence). This CDR3 comprises 16 residues. CDR3 nucleotide sequence: TGTGCCACCAGCAGGTGGGACAGAGTTAACACCGGGGAGCTGTTTTTT. This encodes CATSRWDRVNTGELFF.

The gene calls are TRBV30 and TRBJ2-2, with D tentatively TRBD2 (5 bases). V dropped 2 bases and J dropped 7 bases, with 8 bases sitting between them. Germline V CDR1 and CDR2: GTSNPN, SVGIG (reference sequence). The CDR3 is 12 amino acids. The CDR3 reads CAWSRGNGELFF. The CDR3 bases are TGTGCCTGGAGTCGGGGAAACGGGGAGCTGTTTTTT.

The rearrangement joins TRBV7-2 to TRBJ2-1; 8 bases line up with TRBD2. V was clipped by 7 bases and J by 5 bases; unmatched bases: 7. This CDR3 has 14 residues. Germline values: CDR1 SGHTA, CDR2 FQGNSA. CDR3 DNA sequence: TGTGCCAGCACCTTCGGGGGGGGCAACAATGAGCAGTTCTTC. Amino acids: CASTFGGGNNEQFF. The entire variable domain, with the rest obtained from reference TRBV7-2 and TRBJ2-1, is as follows: GAGVSQSPSNKVTEKGKDVELRCDPISGHTALYWYRQSLGQGLEFLIYFQGNSAPDKSGLPSDRFSAERTGGSVSTLTIQRTQQEDSAVYLCASTFGGGNNEQFFGPGTRLTVL.

The chain is built from TRBV2 and TRBJ1-2; 8 bases match TRBD1. The V and J ends lost 7 bases and 8 bases, in that order; junction bases with no gene match: 15. Germline values: CDR1 SNHLY, CDR2 FYNNEI. CDR3 length equals 15 residues. CDR3 region: CASTTITGGRRGYTF. DNA of the CDR3: TGTGCCAGCACCACTATAACAGGGGGGCGCAGGGGCTACACCTTC.